The rows below give T cell receptor beta chains drawn from one sample of a study of cytomegalovirus exposure and HLA in healthy donors. The assay was immunoSEQ multiplex PCR, and TCRdb's table has in-frame clones only and misses some. Found here are about 190,000 clones, 65% to 90% of them singletons; the top ten hold roughly 0.32%. Specimen: PBMCs. These receptors originate from a woman aged 30 to 39 in good health and CMV-seronegative. CDR3s include the opening cysteine and the closing phenylalanine or tryptophan. A D gene is named only where the DNA matches it firmly. Some rows have no size entry. The others give once, few or many, or a class for an expanded clone.

D gene: NA; J gene: TRBJ1-1; clone size: NA; V gene: TRBV28; CDR3 DNA: TGTGCCAGCAGGGAGGACGGGAACACTGAAGCTTTCTTT; CDR3 protein: CASREDGNTEAFF
D gene: TRBD1; J gene: TRBJ2-7; clone size: NA; V gene: TRBV28; CDR3 DNA: TGTGCCAGCAGTCCGGGACAGGGCTACGAGCAGTACTTC; CDR3 protein: CASSPGQGYEQYF
D gene: NA; J gene: TRBJ2-3; clone size: once; V gene: TRBV27; CDR3 DNA: TGTGCCAGCAATCCTTATGGGCTCCACACAGATACGCAGTATTTT; CDR3 protein: CASNPYGLHTDTQYF
D gene: NA; J gene: TRBJ2-5; clone size: once; V gene: TRBV5-1; CDR3 DNA: TGCGCCAGCAGCTTACTGTCTGGGGAGTGGGAGACCCAGTACTTC; CDR3 protein: CASSLLSGEWETQYF
D gene: NA; J gene: TRBJ2-7; clone size: NA; V gene: TRBV6-6; CDR3 DNA: TGTGCCAGCAGTTACTCCGGGGAGGCGTACGAGCAGTACTTC; CDR3 protein: CASSYSGEAYEQYF
D gene: NA; J gene: TRBJ2-2; clone size: NA; V gene: TRBV6-1; CDR3 DNA: TGTGCCACCGGAGGGGGGGCCTTGAACACCGGGGAGCTGTTTTTT; CDR3 protein: CATGGGALNTGELFF
D gene: TRBD1; J gene: TRBJ2-5; clone size: few; V gene: TRBV28; CDR3 DNA: TGTGCCAGCAGTCCAACCTATCGACAGGGCGAGACCCAGTACTTC; CDR3 protein: CASSPTYRQGETQYF
D gene: NA; J gene: TRBJ1-1; clone size: NA; V gene: TRBV2; CDR3 DNA: TGTGCCAGCAGTGACTCACAGGGTGGCATGAACACTGAAGCTTTCTTT; CDR3 protein: CASSDSQGGMNTEAFF
D gene: NA; J gene: TRBJ2-3; clone size: NA; V gene: TRBV29-1; CDR3 DNA: TGCAGCGTTACGAGGACAGTAAGCACAGATACGCAGTATTTT; CDR3 protein: CSVTRTVSTDTQYF
D gene: NA; J gene: TRBJ2-6; clone size: NA; V gene: TRBV18; CDR3 DNA: TGTGCCACCGCCAGAGGGGGAGCAGGGGCCAACGTCCTGACTTTC; CDR3 protein: CATARGGAGANVLTF